This is a list of T cell receptor beta chains from one sample in a study of blood T cell repertoires in COVID-19. Produced via immunoSEQ multiplex PCR; TCRdb's table is partial and in-frame only. Of some 300,000 clones in the sample, 88% were seen once. Source material: PBMCs or T cells enriched from blood (not recorded which). The receptors originated from a woman aged 60 to 75 in a cohort exposed to, infected with or recovered from COVID-19 (not recorded which). CDR3s include the opening cysteine and the closing phenylalanine or tryptophan. A D gene is named only where the DNA matches it firmly.

J	V	D	CDR3
TRBJ1-1	TRBV28	NA	CASSLGSEEAFF
TRBJ2-7	TRBV24-1	TRBD1	CATFWTGDNEQYF
TRBJ2-2	TRBV19	TRBD1	CASSIRTGAAGELFF
TRBJ1-1	TRBV10-3	TRBD1	CAIRDPTGPNTEAFF
TRBJ1-5	TRBV19	TRBD1	CASSTHSLGQGRNQPQHF
TRBJ2-3	TRBV27	TRBD2	CASSLFGPSGTDTQYF
TRBJ2-1	TRBV4-2	TRBD2	CASSQEGSGASSYNEQFF
TRBJ2-3	TRBV6-2/TRBV6-3	NA	CASSYGGTAMVDTQYF
TRBJ2-7	TRBV11-2	TRBD2	CASTILGAGPTYEQYF
TRBJ2-6	TRBV28	TRBD1	CASRQGAGANVLTF
TRBJ2-5	TRBV20-1	TRBD2	CSASRTSGTPPRETQYF
TRBJ1-3	TRBV7-2	TRBD1	CASRLDRGPGNTIYF
TRBJ2-5	TRBV6-5	NA	CASSFGQETQYF
TRBJ1-4	TRBV11-2	NA	CASSLVTSTNEKLFF
TRBJ1-1	TRBV29-1	NA	CSVEKGQQNTEAFF
TRBJ2-1	TRBV7-2	NA	CASIAGTLPVDEQFF
TRBJ1-3	TRBV28	NA	CASSAPGTSRSSGNTIYF
TRBJ2-7	TRBV5-1	NA	CASSDRLSSYEQYF
TRBJ1-6	TRBV7-2	NA	CASSPRTGNSPLHF
TRBJ2-7	TRBV7-9	NA	CASSLAQGNEQYF
TRBJ2-7	TRBV5-6	TRBD2	CASSLTSGRSYEQYF
TRBJ2-1	TRBV2	TRBD1	CAGKDRGGVNEQFF